A selection of T cell receptor beta chains follows, all from one sample in a study of T cell repertoires in cytomegalovirus infection. TCRdb independently ran MiXCR on the reads; one entry per CDR3 protein. The sample comprises approximately 500,000 distinct CDR3 sequences, about 15% of which are singletons, and more than 20% rests with the top ten. Sequences were obtained from CD8+ T cells from PBMCs. These receptors were taken from a human donor in good health (CMV status not recorded). Some clones in this sample may be carry-over from other donors' samples. The CDR3 runs from the conserved cysteine through the conserved F or W. The D gene is left open where the match is weak. Clone size is given for some rows only: seen once, a few or many times, or a class if the clone is expanded.

V	D	size	J	DNA	CDR3
TRBV12-3/TRBV12-4	-	many	TRBJ2-3	TGTGCCAGCAGTTTGATAGCGGAGTACACAGATACGCAGTATTTT	CASSLIAEYTDTQYF
TRBV15	TRBD1	once	TRBJ2-1	TGTGCCACCACCAGCAGGGGGCAGGGAGGTGAGCAGTTCTTC	CATTSRGQGGEQFF
TRBV20-1	-	few	TRBJ2-5	TGCAGTGCTAGACGGGGAGACAGCTCCCAAGAGACCCAGTACTTC	CSARRGDSSQETQYF
TRBV27	-	-	TRBJ2-7	TGTGCCAGCAGTTTGGCCCCGAGCCCCTCCTACGAGCAGTACTTC	CASSLAPSPSYEQYF
TRBV6-2/TRBV6-3	-	few	TRBJ1-6	TGTGCCAGTCGACCCCCGAAAAAGGAAAATTCACCCCTCCACTTT	CASRPPKKENSPLHF
TRBV6-1	TRBD1	-	TRBJ2-3	TGTGCCAGCAGTTATTCAGAACCGGGACAGGGCCCAGATACGCAGTATTTT	CASSYSEPGQGPDTQYF
TRBV19	-	few	TRBJ2-6	TGTGCCAGTCTACTGGTGGCAGCTGGGGCCAACGTCCTGACTTTC	CASLLVAAGANVLTF
TRBV10-2	-	-	TRBJ2-1	TGCGCCAGCAGTGAGTCGGTCTCGGGGGATGAGCAGTTCTTC	CASSESVSGDEQFF
TRBV20-1	-	-	TRBJ1-1	TGCAGTGCTCCGACAAAGGGAGGGGCGATGAACACTGAAGCTTTCTTT	CSAPTKGGAMNTEAFF
TRBV6-5	-	-	TRBJ1-2	TGTGCCAGCAGCCTCAGCTTACGGGATGGCTACACCTTC	CASSLSLRDGYTF
TRBV18	TRBD1	few	TRBJ1-1	TGTGCCAGCTCGCTTCCAGGGGGCCTGAACACTGAAGCTTTCTTT	CASSLPGGLNTEAFF
TRBV7-3	TRBD1	few	TRBJ2-3	TGTGCCAGCAGCACCGGACAGGGATCAGATACGCAGTATTTT	CASSTGQGSDTQYF
TRBV11-2	TRBD2	few	TRBJ2-5	TGTGCCAGCAGCTTCGGGGGAGGGATGAACGGCGAGACCCAGTACTTC	CASSFGGGMNGETQYF
TRBV20-1	TRBD1	few	TRBJ2-4	TGCAGTGCTGAGGGACAGGGGATGTACATTCAGTACTTC	CSAEGQGMYIQYF
TRBV19	-	-	TRBJ2-7	TGTGCCAGTAGTTCTGCCAGCGGAAGATACGAGCAGTACTTC	CASSSASGRYEQYF
TRBV5-8	-	few	TRBJ1-5	TGTGCCAGCAGCCTCCTATTGAGGACGGGGAATCAGCCCCAGCATTTT	CASSLLLRTGNQPQHF
TRBV5-8	-	-	TRBJ2-3	TGTGCCAGCAGCCCCGGGTGGCGGGGAACAGATACGCAGTATTTT	CASSPGWRGTDTQYF
TRBV4-1	-	many	TRBJ2-2	TGCGCCAGCAGCCCTGACAGACCGAACACCGGGGAGCTGTTTTTT	CASSPDRPNTGELFF
TRBV7-4	TRBD1	few	TRBJ1-4	TGTGCCAGCAGCTTAGTGGGGACAGGGGAGTATGAAAAACTGTTTTTT	CASSLVGTGEYEKLFF
TRBV7-6	-	many	TRBJ1-6	TGTGCCAGCAGCAAACGGGACACCTATAATTCACCCCTCCACTTT	CASSKRDTYNSPLHF
TRBV19	-	-	TRBJ2-1	TGTGCCAGTAGTATAGCGGGAAGTTACCCTGAGCAGTTCTTC	CASSIAGSYPEQFF
TRBV12-5	TRBD2	few	TRBJ2-4	TGTGCTAGTGGTTTGGGGCTAGCGGGGGCCAAAAACATTCAGTACTTC	CASGLGLAGAKNIQYF
TRBV19	-	many	TRBJ2-1	TGTGCCAGTAGTATGGGCTCCTACTCCTACAATGAGCAGTTCTTC	CASSMGSYSYNEQFF
TRBV11-2	TRBD2	many	TRBJ2-3	TGTGCCAGCAGCTTAGGAGCTAGCGGGGGGGCAACAGATACGCAGTATTTT	CASSLGASGGATDTQYF
TRBV15	TRBD2	-	TRBJ2-1	TGTGCCACCAGCAGACCGGGACTAGCGGGACCTGGAGAGCAGTTCTTC	CATSRPGLAGPGEQFF
TRBV27	TRBD1	-	TRBJ2-7	TGTGCCAGCAGTTCCCGGACAGGGCAGTACTTC	CASSSRTGQYF
TRBV27	TRBD1	-	TRBJ2-7	TGTGCCAGCAGCTATCCGGACAGGCGGACCTACGAGCAGTACTTC	CASSYPDRRTYEQYF
TRBV20-1	-	few	TRBJ1-1	TGCAGTGCTAGATCCGGGATTCTGTCTTTCTTT	CSARSGILSFF
TRBV6-6	TRBD1	-	TRBJ1-1	TGTGCCAGCAGTCCGACAGGGCCCCTCAGGGAAGCTTTCTTT	CASSPTGPLREAFF
TRBV30	-	few	TRBJ2-2	TGTGCCTGGAGTCTGTCTCGCCAGCTGTTTTTT	CAWSLSRQLFF
TRBV5-6	TRBD2	-	TRBJ2-5	TGTGCCAGCAGCTTAGGTAGCGGGAGGGCGTACCAAGAGACCCAGTACTTC	CASSLGSGRAYQETQYF
TRBV6-5	-	few	TRBJ2-5	TGTGCCAGCAGTTACTCACAAGCCCAAGAGACCCAGTACTTC	CASSYSQAQETQYF
TRBV12-3/TRBV12-4	-	many	TRBJ2-1	TGTGCCAGCAGTCCCGGAGGGGACCAAGTCTACAATGAGCAGTTCTTC	CASSPGGDQVYNEQFF